These 25 T cell receptor beta chains originate from one sample sequenced in a study of identical twins. TCRdb reanalysed the 5' RACE reads using MiXCR and keeps one entry per CDR3 protein. The sample has approximately 700,000 distinct CDR3 sequences, 18% seen once. The sample was also reused in another study, on T cells expressing NK-cell markers.

The sample consisted of PBMCs. The receptors stem from a woman aged 18-29 years in good health.

This clonotype was found a few times. The chain employs TRBV27 and TRBJ1-2; 9 bases align to TRBD1. Trimming removed 8 bases from V and 1 base from J; junction bases left unmatched: 5. The CDR3 runs to 14 residues. Germline V gene sequence: CDR1 MNHEY, CDR2 SMNVEV (reference sequence). CDR3 coding DNA: TGTGCCAGCGGGCGACAGGGGGGTAACTATGGCTACACCTTC. It yields the protein CASGRQGGNYGYTF.

This clonotype was seen a few times. The V call is TRBV29-1, the J call TRBJ2-5; 11 positions agree with TRBD1. Germline CDR1 is SQVTM and CDR2 is ANQGSEA. CDR3 length: 14 amino acids. The V gene end was trimmed by 4 bases and the J gene end by 3 bases; junction bases not matched to a gene: 4. The CDR3 is CSVGGQGAKETQYF. Here the CDR3 DNA reads TGCAGCGTTGGAGGACAGGGGGCGAAAGAGACCCAGTACTTC.

The V gene is TRBV5-1, the J gene TRBJ2-3; the D is unclear. The CDR3 is 15 amino acids. The ends were cut back, 1 base at V and 1 base at J, with 10 bases in the middle. Germline CDR1 reads SGHRS; CDR2 reads YFSETQ. This chain's CDR3 is CASSLRQDRTDTQYF. The CDR3 region has the DNA TGCGCCAGCAGCTTGAGGCAGGACCGCACAGATACGCAGTATTTT.

This clonotype was observed a few times. V gene TRBV7-8 combines with J gene TRBJ1-1, with 9 bases matching TRBD1. V shed 3 bases, J shed 5 bases, and the junction held 4 bases outside the gene matches. The germline V gene encodes CDR1 SGHVS and CDR2 FQNEAQ. The CDR3 spans 14 residues. This CDR3 is CASSFRTGVTEAFF. The CDR3 DNA reads as TGTGCCAGCAGCTTCCGGACAGGGGTTACTGAAGCTTTCTTT.

There are a few counts of this clonotype. J is TRBJ1-1 and V is TRBV7-9; tentative D call: TRBD1 (6 bases). The CDR3 loop spans 12 amino acids. Germline assignment: CDR1 SEHNR and CDR2 FQNEAQ (reference sequence). V lost 5 bases and J 11 bases, leaving 15 bases between the germline ends. As DNA, the CDR3 is TGTGCCAGCAGCCACCCGGGGGGCTGGGCTTTCTTT. Protein: CASSHPGGWAFF.

This chain links TRBV9 with TRBJ1-2, with a possible D match to TRBD1 (6 bases). Trimming removed 3 bases from V and 2 bases from J, with 11 bases in between. Germline CDR1 and CDR2: SGDLS and YYNGEE. The CDR3 runs 14 residues. This chain's CDR3 is CASSALGGNYGYTF. The CDR3 region has the DNA TGTGCCAGCAGCGCCCTAGGGGGGAACTATGGCTACACCTTC.

This clonotype was observed a few times. This rearrangement joins TRBV6-4 to TRBJ1-4, with no clear D. The germline gives CDR1 MRHNA, CDR2 SNTAGT. V was pared by 2 bases and J by 2 bases, with 9 bases between. The CDR3 is 15 amino acids. CDR3 DNA: TGTGCCAGCAGTGACCCCGGAGAGACTAATGAAAAACTGTTTTTT. Protein sequence: CASSDPGETNEKLFF.

This clonotype occurred a few times. This sequence joins TRBV12-3 or TRBV12-4 and TRBJ1-3; D uncertain. The length of the CDR3 is 14 residues. V was shortened by 3 bases and J by 2 bases, with 8 bases between the two germline ends. The CDR3 nucleotides read TGTGCCAGCAGTTTGCTCTTCGCTGGAAACACCATATATTTT. Protein: CASSLLFAGNTIYF.

The chain carries TRBV29-1 and TRBJ2-7; D is unclear. Germline CDR1 is SQVTM and CDR2 is ANQGSEA. There are 17 residues in the CDR3. The V and J ends lost 4 bases and 2 bases respectively, with 24 bases between them. The CDR3: CSVAHHKRVIQPYEQYF. The CDR3 DNA follows: TGCAGCGTTGCCCATCATAAAAGGGTAATCCAGCCCTACGAGCAGTACTTC.

The CDR3 region has the DNA TGCGCCAGCAGCTATTACAGGGGAGGCTATGGCTACACCTTC. Protein sequence: CASSYYRGGYGYTF. V and J are TRBV5-1 and TRBJ1-2; TRBD1 aligns across 7 bases. CDR1 is SGHRS, CDR2 YFSETQ, per germline. V dropped 3 bases and J dropped 4; count of bases not matched to a gene: 6. CDR3 length: 14 residues.

This chain links TRBV18 with TRBJ2-7; 8 bases are a match to TRBD1. This CDR3 has 15 amino acids. V lost 4 bases and J lost 0; bases outside the gene matches: 5. Germline CDR1 KGHSH, CDR2 LQKENI. This chain's CDR3 is CASSLDRGYSYEQYF. The CDR3 DNA follows: TGTGCCAGCTCACTCGACAGGGGATACTCCTACGAGCAGTACTTC. Using reference TRBV18 and TRBJ2-7 for the parts outside the CDR3, the full variable domain is NAGVMQNPRHLVRRRGQEARLRCSPMKGHSHVYWYRQLPEEGLKFMVYLQKENIIDESGMPKERFSAEFPKEGPSILRIQQVVRGDSAAYFCASSLDRGYSYEQYFGPGTRLTVT.

This chain links TRBV15 with TRBJ2-1; D assignment may be TRBD1 or TRBD2 (5 bases each). V gave up 5 bases and J gave up 0 bases, with 17 bases separating them. The CDR3 extends over 17 amino acids. Germline V gene sequence: CDR1 LNHNV, CDR2 YYDKDF (reference sequence). CDR3 loop: CATSSLHGASSYNEQFF. The CDR3 DNA reads TGTGCCACCAGCTCTCTGCACGGGGCCAGCTCCTACAATGAGCAGTTCTTC.

The chain combines TRBV20-1 with TRBJ2-1; 11 positions agree with TRBD2. The CDR3 contains 14 residues. Trimming removed 6 bases from V and 3 bases from J; junction bases left unmatched: 4. Germline V gene lookup returns CDR1 DFQATT and CDR2 SNEGSKA (reference sequence). The CDR3 DNA sequence: TGCAGTGCACCGGGACTAGCGGACTACAATGAGCAGTTCTTC. It translates to CSAPGLADYNEQFF.

In its sample, this clonotype was seen a few times. V gene TRBV29-1 combines with J gene TRBJ2-3; D tentatively fits TRBD1 or TRBD2 (6 bases each). V was pared by 3 bases and J by 2 bases, with 9 bases between. Germline V gene lookup returns CDR1 SQVTM and CDR2 ANQGSEA. The CDR3 extends over 13 amino acids. In nucleotides, the CDR3 is TGCAGCGTTGACCGGGGGCCCACAGATACGCAGTATTTT. Protein product: CSVDRGPTDTQYF.

The chain combines TRBV14 with TRBJ2-7, with D maybe TRBD1 (6 bases). Per germline, CDR1 SGHDN and CDR2 FVKESK. V dropped 0 bases and J dropped 4 bases, with 25 bases sitting between them. CDR3 length: 19 residues. This CDR3 is CASSQEWGTRSYSKYEQYF. DNA for the CDR3: TGTGCCAGCAGCCAAGAGTGGGGGACACGGAGTTATTCGAAGTACGAGCAGTACTTC.

This chain uses TRBV20-1 with TRBJ2-5; 8 positions match TRBD2. V lost 6 bases to trimming and J lost 5 bases; unmatched junction nucleotides: 14. Germline V gives CDR1 DFQATT, CDR2 SNEGSKA (reference sequence). This CDR3 comprises 15 residues. CDR3 loop: CSAPLGGGSSETQYF. CDR3 nucleotide sequence: TGCAGTGCGCCCCTAGGCGGGGGGAGTTCGGAGACCCAGTACTTC.

The chain is built from TRBV7-2 and TRBJ2-1, with TRBD2 matching over 7 bases. There are 14 residues in the CDR3. Trimming took 1 base from V and 9 from J; bases not matched to a gene: 6. Germline V gene lookup returns CDR1 SGHTA and CDR2 FQGNSA. The CDR3 nucleotides are TGTGCCAGCAGCTTAGAACCAGGGAGGGGTGAGCAGTTCTTC. Protein: CASSLEPGRGEQFF.

There are a few counts of this clonotype. This rearrangement joins TRBV6-1 to TRBJ2-1, with TRBD1 matching 7 bases. J gave up 2 bases and V 3 bases, and 13 bases lay outside the gene matches. CDR3 size: 18 residues. Germline CDR1 is MNHNS and CDR2 is SASEGT. The CDR3 sequence: CASSDGGQAVRAYNEQFF. In DNA, the CDR3 is TGTGCCAGCAGTGATGGAGGACAGGCAGTAAGAGCCTACAATGAGCAGTTCTTC.

The chain joins TRBV5-5 to TRBJ1-6; D not resolved. The length of the CDR3 is 15 residues. Germline V gives CDR1 SGHKS, CDR2 YYEKEE (reference sequence). The V end lost 3 bases, the J end lost 8 bases, and 15 bases lay between the germline ends. In nucleotides, the CDR3 is TGTGCCAGCAGCTCCCCCAGATCGTCATATTCACCCCTCCACTTT. Translating gives CASSSPRSSYSPLHF. The whole variable domain, remainder taken from reference TRBV5-5 and TRBJ1-6, is DAGVTQSPTHLIKTRGQQVTLRCSPISGHKSVSWYQQVLGQGPQFIFQYYEKEERGRGNFPDRFSARQFPNYSSELNVNALLLGDSALYLCASSSPRSSYSPLHFGNGTRLTVT.

V gene TRBV2 combines with J gene TRBJ2-3; 10 bases map to TRBD2. V was clipped by 3 bases and J by 5 bases; unmatched bases: 8. The CDR3 totals 16 residues. CDR1 and CDR2 from the germline V gene are SNHLY and FYNNEI. Here the CDR3 reads CASSDPSGGQLDTQYF. CDR3 coding DNA: TGTGCCAGCAGTGATCCTAGCGGGGGACAATTAGATACGCAGTATTTT.

This clonotype was found a few times. The gene calls are TRBV29-1 and TRBJ1-1, with a possible D match to TRBD1 (6 bases). Trimming stripped 6 bases from V and 1 base from J, with 18 bases between. There are 15 residues in the CDR3. CDR1 and CDR2 (germline): SQVTM, ANQGSEA. CDR3: CSVHKAGARNTEAFF. The CDR3, as DNA: TGCAGCGTGCATAAAGCAGGGGCGAGGAACACTGAAGCTTTCTTT.

The CDR3, as DNA: TGCGCCAGCAGCCAGGAGGGACTAGTTAGCACGCAGTATTTT. This gives the protein CASSQEGLVSTQYF. V gene TRBV4-3 combines with J gene TRBJ2-3; 8 nucleotides agree with TRBD2. Per germline, CDR1 LGHNA and CDR2 YSLEER. This CDR3 is built from 14 residues. After removal of 3 bases from V and 9 bases from J, the junction contained 8 bases not matched to a gene.

In this sample, this clonotype turned up many times. V is TRBV20-1 and J is TRBJ2-3; 9 positions agree with TRBD2. Germline CDR1 and CDR2: DFQATT and SNEGSKA (reference sequence). Trimming cost V 1 base and J 3 bases; bases outside gene matches: 5. This CDR3 has 15 amino acids. The DNA for the CDR3 is TGCAGTGCTAGAGCCCCGGGACTAGCTACAGATACGCAGTATTTT. Translation gives CSARAPGLATDTQYF.

There are a few counts of this clonotype. The J gene is TRBJ2-3, the V gene TRBV12-3 or TRBV12-4; 9 bases are shared with TRBD1. The CDR3 runs 16 residues. With 6 bases clipped from V and 0 bases from J, the junction kept 7 bases outside the gene matches. The CDR3: CASSPDRGDSTDTQYF. CDR3 sequence (DNA): TGTGCCAGCAGCCCGGACAGGGGTGATAGCACAGATACGCAGTATTTT.

This clonotype was observed a few times. The chain has TRBV12-3 or TRBV12-4 and TRBJ2-1; the D is unclear. This CDR3 contains 13 residues. The V gene lost 6 bases and the J gene lost 8 bases, with 14 bases spanning the gap. This chain's CDR3 is CASSSLVLYEQFF. CDR3 nucleotide sequence: TGTGCCAGCAGCTCCCTAGTGCTCTATGAGCAGTTCTTC.